This T cell receptor (beta chain) derives from a study of cytomegalovirus exposure and HLA in healthy donors. Study-wide results and limits: One variant, a missense change in DCLRE1C, was linked in a later analysis to TCR beta V- and J-gene trimming.

Regarding this clone: Antigen unknown.

Both 60 Vbeta primers and 13 Jbeta primers went into the PCR. Assay: immunoSEQ multiplex PCR; the TCRdb copy retains only in-frame clones and omits some. Altogether under 300,000 clones are present, roughly 81% being singletons, with the ten largest covering 2%. Sequences were obtained from PBMCs. The sequence was obtained from a woman aged 40-49 years in good health and CMV-seropositive.

CDR3 nucleotide sequence: TGTGCCAGCAGCCGATGGACAGGGAACCAAGAGACCCAGTACTTC. Translated, it gives CASSRWTGNQETQYF. The chain carries TRBV14 and TRBJ2-5, with 8 bases fitting TRBD1. The CDR3 consists of 15 residues. J lost 0 bases, V lost 4 bases, and 4 bases had no gene match. Germline assignment: CDR1 SGHDN and CDR2 FVKESK.